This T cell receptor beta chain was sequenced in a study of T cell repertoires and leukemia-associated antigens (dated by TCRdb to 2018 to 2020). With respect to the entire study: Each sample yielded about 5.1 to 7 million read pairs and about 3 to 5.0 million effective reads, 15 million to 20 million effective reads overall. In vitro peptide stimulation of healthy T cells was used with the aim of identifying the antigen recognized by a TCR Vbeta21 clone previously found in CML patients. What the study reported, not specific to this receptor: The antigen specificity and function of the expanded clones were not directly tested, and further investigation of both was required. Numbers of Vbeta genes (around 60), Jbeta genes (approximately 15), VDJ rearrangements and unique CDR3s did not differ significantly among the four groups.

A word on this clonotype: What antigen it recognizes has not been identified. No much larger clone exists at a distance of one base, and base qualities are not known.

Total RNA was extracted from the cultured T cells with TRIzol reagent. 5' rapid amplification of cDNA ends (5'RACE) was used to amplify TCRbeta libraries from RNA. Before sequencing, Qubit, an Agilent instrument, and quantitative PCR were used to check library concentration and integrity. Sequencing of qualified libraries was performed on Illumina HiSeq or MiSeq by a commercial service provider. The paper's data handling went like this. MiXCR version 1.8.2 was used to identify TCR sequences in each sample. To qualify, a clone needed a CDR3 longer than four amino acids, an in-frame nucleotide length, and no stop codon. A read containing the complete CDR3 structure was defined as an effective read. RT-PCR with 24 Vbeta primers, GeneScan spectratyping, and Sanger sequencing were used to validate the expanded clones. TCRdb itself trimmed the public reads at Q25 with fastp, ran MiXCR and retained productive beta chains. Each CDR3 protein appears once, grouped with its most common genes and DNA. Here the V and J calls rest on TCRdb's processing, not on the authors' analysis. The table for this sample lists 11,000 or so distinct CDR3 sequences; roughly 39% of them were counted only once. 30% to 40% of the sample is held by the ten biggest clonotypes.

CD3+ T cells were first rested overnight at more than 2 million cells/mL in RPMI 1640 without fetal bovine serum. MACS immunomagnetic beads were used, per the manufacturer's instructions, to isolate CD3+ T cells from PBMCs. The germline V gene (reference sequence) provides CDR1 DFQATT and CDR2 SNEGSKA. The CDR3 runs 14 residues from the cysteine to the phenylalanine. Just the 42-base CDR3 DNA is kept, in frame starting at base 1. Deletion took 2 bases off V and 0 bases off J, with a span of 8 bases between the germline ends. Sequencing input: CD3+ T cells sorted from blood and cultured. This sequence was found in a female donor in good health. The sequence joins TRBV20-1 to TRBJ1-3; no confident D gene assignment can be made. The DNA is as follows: TGCAGTGCTAGATATGGGAACTCTGGAAACACCATATATTTT. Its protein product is CSARYGNSGNTIYF.